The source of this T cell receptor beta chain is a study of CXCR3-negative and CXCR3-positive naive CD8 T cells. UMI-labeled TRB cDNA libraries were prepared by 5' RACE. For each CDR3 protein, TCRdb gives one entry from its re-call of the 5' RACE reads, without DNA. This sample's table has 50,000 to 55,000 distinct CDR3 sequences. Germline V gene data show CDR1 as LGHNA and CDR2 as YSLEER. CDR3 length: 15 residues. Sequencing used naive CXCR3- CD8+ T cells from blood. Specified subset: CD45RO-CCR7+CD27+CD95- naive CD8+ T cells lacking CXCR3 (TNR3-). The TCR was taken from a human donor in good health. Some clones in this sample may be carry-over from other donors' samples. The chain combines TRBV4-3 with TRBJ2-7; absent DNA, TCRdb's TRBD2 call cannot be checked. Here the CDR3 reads CASSQGTSGVYEQYF.